These 4 T cell receptor beta chains were sequenced from one sample in a study of cytomegalovirus exposure and HLA in healthy donors. Amplification used 60 Vbeta primers and 13 Jbeta primers. Sequencing used immunoSEQ multiplex PCR; TCRdb keeps in-frame clones, though not all of them. The sample holds 200,000 or so clones; over 75% are singletons and the top ten take nearly 3%. The sequenced sample was PBMCs. The receptors stem from a woman in her twenties or thirties in good health and CMV-seronegative.

The rearrangement uses TRBV5-6 and TRBJ2-1; 11 nucleotides align to TRBD2. CDR1 SGHDT and CDR2 YYEEEE come from the germline V gene. V gave up 4 bases and J gave up 10 bases; unmatched junction bases: 7. The CDR3 sequence is 14 residues long. DNA for the CDR3: TGTGCCAGCAGCCTAGCGGGGGGCCGGAAGGAGCAGTTCTTC. Residues: CASSLAGGRKEQFF.

The chain couples TRBV19 to TRBJ1-5; D is possibly TRBD1 (5 bases). Germline CDR1 LNHDA, CDR2 SQIVND (reference sequence). Between the trimmed V and J ends, which lost 5 bases and 7 bases, there was a span of 12 bases. The CDR3 contains 13 residues. CDR3 bases: TGTGCCAGTAGTGGGCGGGGGGAACAGCCCCAGCATTTT. Translated: CASSGRGEQPQHF.

This clone was detected only a few times. The chain recombines TRBV9 with TRBJ2-5; 9 positions match TRBD2. V was clipped by 4 bases and J by 4 bases; unmatched bases: 8. The V gene's germline CDR1 is SGDLS and CDR2 YYNGEE. CDR3 length: 15 residues. This chain's CDR3 is CASSLSGRGRETQYF. In DNA form, the CDR3 reads TGTGCCAGCAGCCTTAGCGGGAGAGGACGAGAGACCCAGTACTTC.

This sequence joins TRBV7-2 and TRBJ2-3; 8 positions agree with TRBD2. Germline CDR1 reads SGHTA; CDR2 reads FQGNSA. The CDR3 totals 16 residues. The trim removed 5 bases at V and 2 bases at J, leaving 9 bases unmatched. The CDR3 here is CASSPGGGYFTDTQYF. CDR3 coding DNA: TGTGCCAGCAGCCCGGGGGGGGGATATTTCACAGATACGCAGTATTTT.